This T cell receptor beta chain was recovered during a study of cytomegalovirus exposure and HLA in healthy donors. Primers included in the PCR were 60 Vbeta and 13 Jbeta primers. In the original workflow: A follow-up analysis tallied tens of millions of unique TCR beta chains, roughly 11 million shared. The assay was immunoSEQ multiplex PCR, and TCRdb's table has in-frame clones only and misses some. D and trimming were read from the DNA, whereas the V and J calls and clone size are those reported in that table. This table holds some 140,000 clones, approximately 80% found once. The study, taken as a whole, reports: Presence/absence analyses rested on an assumption that sequencing depth was roughly uniform across donors. The listing of 150 to 200 TCR beta chains classed them as cytomegalovirus-associated.

There are a few counts of this clone. Its antigen is not known. The clonotype comes from a male donor in good health and CMV-seropositive. Sequenced sample: PBMCs.

CDR3 amino acids: CASSFGQGMGEQYF. Here the CDR3 DNA reads TGTGCCAGCAGTTTTGGACAGGGCATGGGGGAGCAGTACTTC. This chain connects TRBV25-1 to TRBJ2-7, with TRBD1 matching 8 bases. The junction had 10 bases not matched to a gene; V was cut back by 5 bases and J by 7 bases. The CDR3 covers 14 residues. In germline, CDR1 is MGHDK, CDR2 SYGVNS.